This T cell receptor (beta chain) came from a study of shared clonotypes between healthy human individuals. Study-level points and caveats: Compared with memory subsets, naive subsets generally had larger estimated richness.

Points on this clone: Its specificity is not known.

The CDR3 contains 15 residues. The germline CDR1 and CDR2 sequences are MRHNA and SNTAGT. Trimming pared 9 bases from V and 2 bases from J, leaving 16 bases between. Sequencing was at deep level. Generated by immunoSEQ multiplex PCR, the TCRdb table keeps only in-frame clones and is missing some. The repertoire has some 650,000 clones, around 97% of them found once; the top ten carry about 0.057%. The investigators split CD4+ cells into a CD45RA+ naive subset and a CD45RA-negative memory subset. The chain combines TRBV6-4 with TRBJ2-2; D possibly corresponds to TRBD2 (5 bases). Sequencing was done on a sample of naive CD4+ T cells sorted from blood. Noted subset: CD45RA+ positively selected. This clonotype was obtained from a woman aged 25 to 45 in good health. Here the CDR3 reads CASQVVAGNTGELFF. In DNA form, the CDR3 reads TGTGCCAGTCAGGTCGTCGCGGGCAACACCGGGGAGCTGTTTTTT.